This T cell receptor (beta chain) was recorded in a study of CDR3 diversity in severe acne. The germline gives CDR1 SGHRS, CDR2 YFSETQ. The V segment lost 4 bases and the J segment 6 bases; nucleotides outside the gene matches: 7. CDR3 size: 15 residues. TCRdb recomputed calls from the PCR reads with MiXCR, one row per CDR3 protein. This sample has around 91,000 distinct CDR3 sequences, with approximately 51% found just once. The chain has TRBV5-1 and TRBJ2-7; 13 bases are shared with TRBD2. The TCR sequence derives from a male donor in good health, without acne. Sequencing input: blood. CDR3 sequence: CASSLGTSGNLEQYF. The CDR3 DNA follows: TGCGCCAGCAGCCTAGGGACTAGCGGGAATCTCGAGCAGTACTTC.